This T cell receptor (beta chain) was recorded in a study of blood T cell repertoires in COVID-19. Categorization into cohorts depended on clinical history that participants reported. Some clones are missing from TCRdb's copy, which holds only in-frame ones; the method was immunoSEQ multiplex PCR. The sample has 180,000 or so clones, about four fifths seen once; the top ten hold approximately 7.9%. There are many counts of this clone. The clonotype comes from a man aged 35 to 55 who had recovered from COVID-19. Sequencing used PBMCs or T cells enriched from blood (not recorded which).

CDR3 in amino acids: CTSSQERSSYNSPLHF. DNA of the CDR3: TGCACCAGCAGCCAAGAGAGGAGCTCCTATAATTCACCCCTCCACTTT. V and J are TRBV1 and TRBJ1-6. TRBV1 is a pseudogene. The CDR3 runs to 16 residues.